The 32 T cell receptor beta chains below were found in one sample sequenced in a study of blood T cell repertoires in COVID-19. Clones were sequenced by immunoSEQ multiplex PCR, and TCRdb holds only the in-frame ones, with some missing. Here the sample spans 120,000 to 150,000 clones, roughly 86% being singletons. Input material: PBMCs or T cells enriched from blood (not recorded which). All receptors derive from a woman aged 45-65 years with acute COVID-19.

The chain uses TRBV4-2 and TRBJ2-7, with D possibly matching TRBD2 (5 bases). The CDR3 loop spans 13 amino acids. The ends were cut back, 0 bases at V and 13 bases at J, with 16 bases in the middle. Per germline, CDR1 LGHNA and CDR2 YNFKEQ. CDR3 bases: TGTGCCAGCAGCCAAGATAAGGCTAGCTTATATTACTTC. The encoded protein is CASSQDKASLYYF.

The chain recombines TRBV11-3 with TRBJ2-7; 12 bases are shared with TRBD2. The junction had 6 bases not matched to a gene; V was cut back by 6 bases and J by 3 bases. The CDR3 loop spans 15 amino acids. CDR1 is SGHNT and CDR2 is YENEEA in the germline V gene. The CDR3 DNA follows: TGTGCCAGCAGTTTGACTAGCGGGAGCTTCTACGAGCAGTACTTC. Its translation is CASSLTSGSFYEQYF.

J is TRBJ1-4 and V is TRBV2; 7 nucleotides align to TRBD1. This CDR3 has 15 residues. Germline CDR1 and CDR2: SNHLY and FYNNEI. With V trimmed by 1 base and J by 3 bases, 2 bases remained unmatched. The CDR3 reads CASSEDRGANEKLFF. The DNA of the CDR3 is TGTGCCAGCAGTGAAGACAGGGGAGCTAATGAAAAACTGTTTTTT.

The rearrangement uses TRBV5-1 and TRBJ2-1, with 10 bases aligning to TRBD2. J lost 9 bases, V lost 2 bases, and 14 bases had no gene match. The germline gives CDR1 SGHRS, CDR2 YFSETQ. This CDR3 is built from 17 residues. DNA of the CDR3: TGCGCCAGCAGCTTCACGACCGTTGCATTAGCGGGAGGTGAGCAGTTCTTC. Encoded protein: CASSFTTVALAGGEQFF.

The rearrangement joins TRBV25-1 to TRBJ2-2; 9 bases are a match to TRBD1. Germline CDR1 MGHDK, CDR2 SYGVNS. The CDR3 has 16 amino acids. V lost 6 bases to trimming and J lost 3 bases; unmatched junction nucleotides: 8. CDR3 in amino acids: CASSPLTGGDTGELFF. The CDR3 DNA follows: TGTGCCAGCAGCCCGCTAACAGGGGGCGACACCGGGGAGCTGTTTTTT.

The chain is built from TRBV5-1 and TRBJ2-5; TRBD1 is a possible D gene (5 bases). The germline V gene has CDR1 SGHRS and CDR2 YFSETQ. V lost 3 bases and J 6 bases, leaving 12 bases between the germline ends. CDR3 length: 13 amino acids. CDR3 residues: CASSSPGIQTQYF. The CDR3 region has the DNA TGCGCCAGCAGCTCCCCAGGGATACAGACCCAGTACTTC.

The V call is TRBV4-1, the J call TRBJ1-4; 10 nucleotides line up with TRBD1. V lost 4 bases and J lost 4; bases outside the gene matches: 9. There are 17 residues in the CDR3. Looked up from germline, CDR1 is MGHRA and CDR2 is YSYEKL. The CDR3 reads CASSPRDRGPYNEKLFF. In DNA form, the CDR3 reads TGCGCCAGCAGCCCACGAGACAGGGGGCCTTATAATGAAAAACTGTTTTTT.

This clone was seen just once. This chain links TRBV29-1 with TRBJ1-1; possible D gene TRBD1, 5 bases. Germline V CDR1 and CDR2: SQVTM, ANQGSEA. The V gene lost 7 bases and the J gene lost 4 bases, with 13 bases spanning the gap. This CDR3 has 12 amino acids. Written as DNA, the CDR3 is TGCAGCGCCCGCGGGGGGGGCACTGAAGCTTTCTTT. As protein: CSARGGGTEAFF.

The CDR3 DNA follows: TGTGCCAGCAGCGTAGGACAGCCTCGGGATGAGCAGTTCTTC. This translates into CASSVGQPRDEQFF. V and J are TRBV9 and TRBJ2-1; a possible D gene is TRBD1 (5 bases). The CDR3 spans 14 residues. V was clipped by 0 bases and J by 8 bases, with 12 bases between them. Per the germline V gene, CDR1 is SGDLS and CDR2 is YYNGEE.

The chain couples TRBV11-2 to TRBJ1-4; D unclear. From germline, CDR1 is SGHAT and CDR2 FQNNGV. This CDR3 is 16 amino acids long. V was shortened by 5 bases and J by 0 bases, with 13 bases between the two germline ends. Written as DNA, the CDR3 is TGTGCCAGCAGCCGAACCACAGCCGCAACTAATGAAAAACTGTTTTTT. Its protein is CASSRTTAATNEKLFF.

This chain uses TRBV6-6 with TRBJ1-5, with D possibly being TRBD1 (6 bases). V shed 4 bases and J shed 0 bases, with 13 bases lying between them. Per the germline V gene, CDR1 is MNHNY and CDR2 is SVGAGI (reference sequence). The CDR3 sequence is 16 residues long. The DNA of the CDR3 is TGTGCCAGCAGTTCGACAGGTCGACTTAGCAATCAGCCCCAGCATTTT. Its translation is CASSSTGRLSNQPQHF.

This sequence joins TRBV9 and TRBJ2-2; the match to TRBD2 covers 9 bases. The length of the CDR3 is 16 residues. Germline V gene lookup returns CDR1 SGDLS and CDR2 YYNGEE. V gave up 2 bases and J gave up 6 bases; unmatched junction bases: 8. As DNA, the CDR3 is TGTGCCAGCAGCGTCGATAGCGGGAGTCTTTCCGGGGAGCTGTTTTTT. Protein product: CASSVDSGSLSGELFF.

The CDR3 sequence: CSIQRGGFNEQFF. The CDR3, as DNA: TGCAGCATCCAGCGCGGAGGGTTCAATGAGCAGTTCTTC. The V call is TRBV29-1, the J call TRBJ2-1; D is perhaps TRBD2 (6 bases). CDR1 SQVTM and CDR2 ANQGSEA come from the germline V gene. V gave up 8 bases and J gave up 6 bases, with 17 bases separating them. This CDR3 contains 13 residues.

This clone appeared once. The chain links TRBV7-2 to TRBJ2-3, with TRBD1 matching over 9 bases. The CDR3 has 15 residues. The V gene's germline CDR1 is SGHTA and CDR2 FQGNSA. The ends lost 1 base at V and 5 bases at J; junction bases unmatched: 4. The CDR3 nucleotides are TGTGCCAGCAGCTTAGGCGGACAGGGGCAAGATACGCAGTATTTT. Encoded protein: CASSLGGQGQDTQYF.

This rearrangement joins TRBV19 to TRBJ1-1; 8 positions match TRBD1. This CDR3 comprises 14 residues. After removal of 9 bases from V and 1 base from J, the junction contained 7 bases not matched to a gene. Germline-derived CDR1 and CDR2 are LNHDA and SQIVND (reference sequence). The CDR3 loop reads CASVPGQGNTEAFF. The CDR3 region has the DNA TGTGCCAGCGTACCAGGACAGGGGAACACTGAAGCTTTCTTT.

The genes are TRBV6-5 and TRBJ2-1; TRBD2 agrees at 9 bases. Germline lookup yields CDR1 MNHEY and CDR2 SVGAGI. The CDR3 covers 13 residues. With 8 bases clipped from V and 6 bases from J, the junction kept 5 bases outside the gene matches. CDR3 nucleotide sequence: TGTGCCAGCTTAGCGGGAGATAGCAATGAGCAGTTCTTC. Its protein product is CASLAGDSNEQFF.

The chain links TRBV3-1 (or the pseudogene TRBV3-2) to TRBJ1-1, with TRBD1 identical over 8 bases. V shed 4 bases and J 8 bases; nucleotides not matched to a gene: 9. Germline V CDR1 and CDR2: LGHDT, YNNKEL (reference sequence). The CDR3 is made up of 14 amino acids. The CDR3 nucleotides read TGTGCCAGCAGCCGCGACACAGGGGGAGGGGAAGCTTTCTTT. It encodes CASSRDTGGGEAFF.

The rearrangement links TRBV5-1 to TRBJ2-1; 11 nucleotides match TRBD1. Germline loops: CDR1 SGHRS, CDR2 YFSETQ. The CDR3 sequence is 15 residues long. J lost 3 bases, V lost 4 bases, and 3 bases had no gene match. The CDR3 DNA follows: TGCGCCAGCAGCCCCGGGACAGGGGGCTACAATGAGCAGTTCTTC. This sequence encodes CASSPGTGGYNEQFF.

The CDR3 DNA reads TGTGCCAGCAGCCAGTATCGGAGTATGAGCTACAATGAGCAGTTCTTC. Translation gives CASSQYRSMSYNEQFF. The genes are TRBV3-1 (or the pseudogene TRBV3-2) and TRBJ2-1; D unresolved. V was shortened by 3 bases and J by 3 bases, with 15 bases between the two germline ends. Looked up from germline, CDR1 is LGHDT and CDR2 is YNNKEL (reference sequence). CDR3 length equals 16 residues.

The chain is built from TRBV6-6 and TRBJ1-4; the match to TRBD1 covers 7 bases. This CDR3 has 14 residues. Germline values: CDR1 MNHNY, CDR2 SVGAGI (reference sequence). The J segment lost 5 bases and the V segment lost 2 bases, leaving 2 bases of the junction unmatched. The CDR3 here is CASSYRDSNEKLFF. The CDR3 DNA reads TGTGCCAGCAGTTACAGGGACAGCAATGAAAAACTGTTTTTT.

The chain is built from TRBV18 and TRBJ1-2; a possible D gene is TRBD1 (5 bases). CDR1 KGHSH and CDR2 LQKENI come from the germline V gene. The CDR3 is made up of 14 amino acids. V was cut by 5 bases and J by 4 bases, with 14 bases left in between. The CDR3 DNA follows: TGTGCCAGCTCATCAAATCCAGGGCCCTATGGCTACACCTTC. Translation gives CASSSNPGPYGYTF.

This clone has just a few counts. The CDR3 loop reads CASSSRDRGYSNQPQHF. Here the CDR3 DNA reads TGTGCCAGCAGCTCCCGGGACAGGGGGTATAGCAATCAGCCCCAGCATTTT. This rearrangement joins TRBV5-8 to TRBJ1-5; TRBD1 matches at 11 bases. The CDR3 extends over 17 amino acids. Germline values: CDR1 SGHTS, CDR2 YDEGEE. The trim removed 3 bases at V and 0 bases at J, leaving 5 bases unmatched.

The chain has TRBV3-1 (or the pseudogene TRBV3-2) and TRBJ1-1; D gene unclear. V dropped 0 bases and J dropped 7 bases, with 9 bases sitting between them. The CDR3 runs 13 residues. Germline values: CDR1 LGHDT, CDR2 YNNKEL (reference sequence). In DNA, the CDR3 is TGTGCCAGCAGCCAAGAGGGAGGGAGTGAAGCTTTCTTT. Its protein is CASSQEGGSEAFF.

J is TRBJ1-2 and V is TRBV19, with 9 bases identical to TRBD1. The ends lost 2 bases at V and 4 bases at J; junction bases unmatched: 2. CDR3 size: 14 residues. Germline V gene lookup returns CDR1 LNHDA and CDR2 SQIVND (reference sequence). The CDR3 sequence: CASSIPDRGYGYTF. The CDR3 DNA reads as TGTGCCAGTAGTATACCGGACAGGGGCTATGGCTACACCTTC.

The table lists this clone with a few counts. The CDR3 region has the DNA TGTGCCAGCAGCAAAGTTGGGGAGGAATTAGATTCCTACGAGCAGTACTTC. Translating it yields CASSKVGEELDSYEQYF. The V gene is TRBV21-1, the J gene TRBJ2-7; TRBD2, the table's D call, lacks a check against the DNA. TRBV21-1 is tagged as a pseudogene. This CDR3 has 17 residues.

This sequence joins TRBV6-4 and TRBJ2-2, with 10 bases lining up with TRBD2. With V trimmed by 3 bases and J by 3 bases, 1 base remained unmatched. The germline CDR1 and CDR2 sequences are MRHNA and SNTAGT. The CDR3 contains 15 residues. CDR3 DNA: TGTGCCAGCAGTGAGGGGACTAGCGACACCGGGGAGCTGTTTTTT. Translation gives CASSEGTSDTGELFF.

CDR3 nucleotides: TGTGCCAGTAGTTCATCTCAACCGGGACTCAGCTCCGAGCAGTACTTC. Protein: CASSSSQPGLSSEQYF. The V call is TRBV19, the J call TRBJ2-7; tentatively, D is TRBD2 (6 bases). The length of the CDR3 is 16 residues. V was cut by 5 bases and J by 6 bases, with 23 bases left in between. Per the germline V gene, CDR1 is LNHDA and CDR2 is SQIVND (reference sequence).

This clone was picked up a small number of times. The chain carries TRBV4-3 and TRBJ2-2; D ambiguous. V lost 0 bases and J 9 bases, leaving 8 bases between the germline ends. From germline, CDR1 is LGHNA and CDR2 YSLEER. The CDR3 has 13 residues. CDR3 in amino acids: CASSQEMSRELFF. The DNA of the CDR3 is TGCGCCAGCAGCCAAGAAATGAGCCGGGAGCTGTTTTTT.

The chain employs TRBV30 and TRBJ1-1; D remains ambiguous. The length of the CDR3 is 13 residues. V dropped 5 bases and J dropped 3 bases, with 13 bases sitting between them. Per germline, CDR1 GTSNPN and CDR2 SVGIG (reference sequence). The CDR3 coding sequence is TGTGCCTGGGCGGGTCGCGGCGACACTGAAGCTTTCTTT. It specifies CAWAGRGDTEAFF.

The chain uses TRBV28 and TRBJ2-7; TRBD1 aligns across 7 bases. The CDR3 is made up of 13 amino acids. The germline gives CDR1 MDHEN, CDR2 SYDVKM. J gave up 2 bases and V 10 bases, and 8 bases lay outside the gene matches. CDR3 in DNA: TGTGCCACCCTTGACAGGGACCCCTACGAGCAGTACTTC. This translates into CATLDRDPYEQYF. Full variable domain (rest looked up from reference TRBV28 and TRBJ2-7): DVKVTQSSRYLVKRTGEKVFLECVQDMDHENMFWYRQDPGLGLRLIYFSYDVKMKEKGDIPEGYSVSREKKERFSLILESASTNQTSMYLCATLDRDPYEQYFGPGTRLTVT.

V gene TRBV10-2 combines with J gene TRBJ1-6; possible D gene TRBD1, 5 bases. Germline V gene lookup returns CDR1 WSHSY and CDR2 SAAADI. The CDR3 totals 15 residues. The V end lost 2 bases, the J end lost 8 bases, and 13 bases lay between the germline ends. The CDR3 DNA reads TGCGCCAGCAGTGAGCTCAGGGTTGTGGATTCACCCCTCCACTTT. Its translation: CASSELRVVDSPLHF.

The chain has TRBV12-3 or TRBV12-4 and TRBJ2-7, with 8 bases identical to TRBD2. The CDR3 extends over 12 amino acids. V was clipped by 6 bases and J by 7 bases; unmatched bases: 5. Here the CDR3 DNA reads TGTGCCAGCAGCCCGGGGGGGAGTGAGCAGTACTTC. Its translation is CASSPGGSEQYF.